A single sample gave rise to the 7 T cell receptor beta chains below, sequenced in a study of blood T cell repertoires in COVID-19. Only in-frame clones appear in the TCRdb table, and some are missing; sequencing was by immunoSEQ multiplex PCR. The table shows roughly 150,000 clones, with 65% to 90% occurring only once. Source material: peripheral blood. The receptors originated from a woman aged 45-59 years in a cohort sampled during active or convalescent COVID-19.

V and J are TRBV5-4 and TRBJ2-7; possibly TRBD2 for D (5 bases). The V gene lost 3 bases and the J gene lost 5 bases, with 15 bases spanning the gap. The CDR3 covers 14 residues. Germline CDR1 SGHNT, CDR2 YYREEE (reference sequence). The chain's CDR3 is CASSSKRGSDEQYF. The CDR3 coding sequence is TGTGCCAGCAGCTCAAAACGGGGTAGCGACGAGCAGTACTTC. Full variable domain (missing parts from reference TRBV5-4 and TRBJ2-7): ETGVTQSPTHLIKTRGQQVTLRCSSQSGHNTVSWYQQALGQGPQFIFQYYREEENGRGNFPPRFSGLQFPNYSSELNVNALELDDSALYLCASSSKRGSDEQYFGPGTRLTVT.

This clone was observed a handful of times. The rearrangement links TRBV7-6 to TRBJ2-7; TRBD1 matches at 10 bases. With V trimmed by 4 bases and J by 6 bases, 12 bases remained unmatched. The CDR3 totals 16 residues. Germline lookup yields CDR1 SGHVS and CDR2 FNYEAQ. The DNA of the CDR3 is TGTGCCAGCAGCTACCCCCGGGACAGGGGAGCCGGCGAGCAGTACTTC. Its translation is CASSYPRDRGAGEQYF.

As for this clone: The identical CDR3 is also encoded by other nucleotide sequences in the sample. V is TRBV3-1 (or the pseudogene TRBV3-2) and J is TRBJ1-5, with D possibly being TRBD1 (5 bases). The CDR3 is 13 residues long. V was shortened by 1 base and J by 7 bases, with 8 bases between the two germline ends. Germline V CDR1 and CDR2: LGHDT, YNNKEL (reference sequence). CDR3 sequence reads: CASSQGGGQPQHF. As DNA, the CDR3 is TGTGCCAGCAGCCAAGGGGGGGGACAGCCCCAGCATTTT.

The V call is TRBV27, the J call TRBJ1-1, with 7 bases matching TRBD1. The V gene's germline CDR1 is MNHEY and CDR2 SMNVEV (reference sequence). The junction had 6 bases not matched to a gene; V was cut back by 6 bases and J by 11 bases. The CDR3 sequence is 11 residues long. CDR3 residues: CASRGQSSAFF. The CDR3, as DNA: TGTGCCAGCAGGGGACAGTCATCGGCTTTCTTT.

This rearrangement joins TRBV6-2 or TRBV6-3 to TRBJ2-3; D call uncertain. Trimming left V 2 bases short and J 2 bases short, with 17 bases between. Germline V gene data show CDR1 as MNHEY and CDR2 as SVGEGT. The CDR3 loop spans 17 amino acids. The CDR3 protein is CASSYLPSRVTTDTQYF. The CDR3 DNA is TGTGCCAGCAGTTACCTTCCATCTCGGGTCACCACAGATACGCAGTATTTT.

The chain has TRBV2 and TRBJ2-2; a possible D gene is TRBD1 (5 bases). This CDR3 has 14 residues. V dropped 3 bases and J dropped 1 base, with 6 bases sitting between them. Germline-derived CDR1 and CDR2 are SNHLY and FYNNEI. CDR3 DNA: TGTGCCAGCAGTGAGCAGGGGAACACCGGGGAGCTGTTTTTT. Translating it yields CASSEQGNTGELFF.

The chain employs TRBV5-1 and TRBJ1-2; tentative D call: TRBD1 (5 bases). The CDR3 covers 18 residues. Germline CDR1 and CDR2: SGHRS and YFSETQ. The germline V and J ends were trimmed by 4 bases and 3 bases, with 25 bases remaining between them. DNA for the CDR3: TGCGCCAGCAGCCCCGCCGGACACGGATCCCCCTACTACTATGGCTACACCTTC. Protein product: CASSPAGHGSPYYYGYTF.